A selection of T cell receptor beta chains follows, all from one sample in a study of cytomegalovirus exposure and HLA in healthy donors. Profiling relied on immunoSEQ multiplex PCR, and the TCRdb table lists in-frame clones only, not all of them. The sample lists approximately 90,000 clones; roughly 76% were seen once. Sequencing was done on a sample of PBMCs. The receptors shown here come from a male donor in good health and CMV-seronegative. Each CDR3 is given with its conserved first and last residue. D genes are given only for firm matches. Expanded clones are given a class, and other clones once, few, many or no size at all.

d_call: .; clone_size: few; j_call: TRBJ2-2; v_call: TRBV14; cdr3_aa: CASSLMSTGELFF; cdr3_nt: TGTGCCAGCAGCCTAATGAGCACCGGGGAGCTGTTTTTT
d_call: TRBD1; clone_size: .; j_call: TRBJ2-7; v_call: TRBV2; cdr3_aa: CASKVDRGQGREQYF; cdr3_nt: TGTGCCAGCAAAGTCGATCGGGGACAGGGGAGGGAGCAGTACTTC
d_call: TRBD1; clone_size: .; j_call: TRBJ1-2; v_call: TRBV7-2; cdr3_aa: CASSLVGTGLGYTF; cdr3_nt: TGTGCCAGCAGCTTAGTTGGGACAGGGCTGGGCTACACCTTC
d_call: TRBD1; clone_size: .; j_call: TRBJ2-3; v_call: TRBV11-2; cdr3_aa: CASTPGTGGTDTQYF; cdr3_nt: TGTGCCAGCACCCCCGGGACAGGAGGCACAGATACGCAGTATTTT
d_call: .; clone_size: .; j_call: TRBJ2-2; v_call: TRBV5-1; cdr3_aa: CASRVSPGDGELFF; cdr3_nt: TGCGCCAGCAGAGTGTCCCCGGGAGACGGGGAGCTGTTTTTT
d_call: TRBD1; clone_size: .; j_call: TRBJ2-3; v_call: TRBV19; cdr3_aa: CASRDRVREITDTQYF; cdr3_nt: TGTGCCAGCAGGGACAGGGTACGGGAGATCACAGATACGCAGTATTTT
d_call: .; clone_size: .; j_call: TRBJ1-5; v_call: TRBV7-2; cdr3_aa: CASSLSNRVGNQPQHF; cdr3_nt: TGTGCCAGCAGCTTATCGAACAGGGTTGGCAATCAGCCCCAGCATTTT
d_call: .; clone_size: .; j_call: TRBJ2-7; v_call: TRBV15; cdr3_aa: CATSSHRDRLRGEQYF; cdr3_nt: TGTGCCACCAGCAGCCACCGGGACAGACTTCGGGGGGAGCAGTACTTC
d_call: .; clone_size: .; j_call: TRBJ1-5; v_call: TRBV7-2; cdr3_aa: CASSFFGNSNQPQHF; cdr3_nt: TGTGCCAGCAGCTTCTTCGGGAATAGTAATCAGCCCCAGCATTTT
d_call: .; clone_size: once; j_call: TRBJ2-2; v_call: TRBV5-1; cdr3_aa: CASSWGGQASRLNTGELFF; cdr3_nt: TGCGCCAGCAGCTGGGGGGGACAGGCTAGCCGATTGAACACCGGGGAGCTGTTTTTT
d_call: .; clone_size: .; j_call: TRBJ1-1; v_call: TRBV27; cdr3_aa: CASSHRTEMNTEAFF; cdr3_nt: TGTGCCAGCAGTCATAGGACAGAAATGAACACTGAAGCTTTCTTT
d_call: TRBD1; clone_size: .; j_call: TRBJ1-1; v_call: TRBV11-2; cdr3_aa: CASSLDERQGANTEAFF; cdr3_nt: TGTGCCAGCAGCTTAGACGAGCGACAGGGGGCGAACACTGAAGCTTTCTTT
d_call: TRBD1; clone_size: .; j_call: TRBJ1-2; v_call: TRBV7-2; cdr3_aa: CASSPGTGTYGYTF; cdr3_nt: TGTGCCAGCAGCCCTGGGACAGGGACTTATGGCTACACCTTC
d_call: .; clone_size: few; j_call: TRBJ2-7; v_call: TRBV7-6; cdr3_aa: CASSASGFRMSYEQYF; cdr3_nt: TGTGCCAGCAGCGCATCGGGGTTTAGGATGTCCTACGAGCAGTACTTC
d_call: .; clone_size: .; j_call: TRBJ1-1; v_call: TRBV29-1; cdr3_aa: CSASTTGSTEAFF; cdr3_nt: TGCAGCGCCTCTACGACAGGATCCACTGAAGCTTTCTTT
d_call: .; clone_size: few; j_call: TRBJ1-5; v_call: TRBV5-1; cdr3_aa: CASSPTAYSNQPQHF; cdr3_nt: TGCGCCAGCAGTCCTACAGCTTATAGCAATCAGCCCCAGCATTTT
d_call: .; clone_size: .; j_call: TRBJ1-4; v_call: TRBV5-6; cdr3_aa: CASGGGNEKLFF; cdr3_nt: TGTGCCAGCGGGGGGGGAAATGAAAAACTGTTTTTT
d_call: TRBD1; clone_size: .; j_call: TRBJ1-1; v_call: TRBV7-3; cdr3_aa: CASSQTGPNTEAFF; cdr3_nt: TGTGCCAGCAGCCAGACAGGGCCGAACACTGAAGCTTTCTTT
d_call: TRBD1; clone_size: .; j_call: TRBJ1-2; v_call: TRBV7-2; cdr3_aa: CASSHTGAKGYTF; cdr3_nt: TGTGCCAGCAGCCATACAGGGGCGAAAGGCTACACCTTC
d_call: TRBD2; clone_size: .; j_call: TRBJ2-7; v_call: TRBV7-3; cdr3_aa: CASSLGLAGDYEQYF; cdr3_nt: TGTGCCAGCAGCTTAGGACTAGCGGGGGACTACGAGCAGTACTTC
d_call: TRBD1; clone_size: .; j_call: TRBJ1-2; v_call: TRBV28; cdr3_aa: CASTADRAGYTF; cdr3_nt: TGTGCCAGCACCGCGGACAGGGCCGGCTACACCTTC
d_call: TRBD2; clone_size: .; j_call: TRBJ2-3; v_call: TRBV19; cdr3_aa: CASSIDGLAGGPDTQYF; cdr3_nt: TGTGCCAGTAGTATAGATGGACTAGCGGGAGGGCCAGATACGCAGTATTTT
d_call: .; clone_size: .; j_call: TRBJ2-1; v_call: TRBV7-9; cdr3_aa: CASSFYYYEQFF; cdr3_nt: TGTGCCAGCAGCTTTTACTACTATGAGCAGTTCTTC
d_call: .; clone_size: .; j_call: TRBJ2-2; v_call: TRBV2; cdr3_aa: CASSRGTDTGELFF; cdr3_nt: TGTGCCAGCAGTAGGGGGACGGACACCGGGGAGCTGTTTTTT
d_call: .; clone_size: .; j_call: TRBJ1-1; v_call: TRBV9; cdr3_aa: CASSPQGGNTEAFF; cdr3_nt: TGTGCCAGCAGCCCCCAGGGAGGGAACACTGAAGCTTTCTTT
d_call: TRBD2; clone_size: .; j_call: TRBJ2-7; v_call: TRBV5-4; cdr3_aa: CASSPWGGTSSYEQYF; cdr3_nt: TGTGCCAGCAGCCCTTGGGGGGGGACGTCTTCCTACGAGCAGTACTTC
d_call: .; clone_size: few; j_call: TRBJ1-1; v_call: TRBV11-3; cdr3_aa: CASSSGGGVAFF; cdr3_nt: TGTGCCAGCAGCTCGGGAGGGGGGGTCGCTTTCTTT
d_call: TRBD2; clone_size: few; j_call: TRBJ2-1; v_call: TRBV5-1; cdr3_aa: CASSLGAGGHNEQFF; cdr3_nt: TGCGCCAGCAGCTTGGGAGCGGGGGGTCACAATGAGCAGTTCTTC
d_call: .; clone_size: few; j_call: TRBJ2-7; v_call: TRBV27; cdr3_aa: CASSLFEGYEQYF; cdr3_nt: TGTGCCAGCAGTTTATTCGAGGGCTACGAGCAGTACTTC
d_call: .; clone_size: .; j_call: TRBJ1-1; v_call: TRBV7-2; cdr3_aa: CASSFREGEAFF; cdr3_nt: TGTGCCAGCAGCTTCAGGGAAGGGGAAGCTTTCTTT
d_call: TRBD1; clone_size: .; j_call: TRBJ1-1; v_call: TRBV10-3; cdr3_aa: CAISPGQGTEAFF; cdr3_nt: TGTGCCATCAGTCCGGGACAGGGGACCGAAGCTTTCTTT
d_call: TRBD2; clone_size: few; j_call: TRBJ2-3; v_call: TRBV19; cdr3_aa: CASSIARTSGTQYF; cdr3_nt: TGTGCCAGTAGTATAGCCCGGACTAGCGGAACGCAGTATTTT
d_call: TRBD2; clone_size: .; j_call: TRBJ2-4; v_call: TRBV25-1; cdr3_aa: CASSEIGRVEVAKNIQYF; cdr3_nt: TGTGCCAGCAGTGAGATAGGGAGGGTTGAAGTAGCCAAAAACATTCAGTACTTC
d_call: .; clone_size: few; j_call: TRBJ2-5; v_call: TRBV10-3; cdr3_aa: CAIKGDQETQYF; cdr3_nt: TGTGCCATCAAGGGGGACCAAGAGACCCAGTACTTC
d_call: TRBD1; clone_size: .; j_call: TRBJ1-4; v_call: TRBV7-2; cdr3_aa: CASSSPEQGGNEKLFF; cdr3_nt: TGTGCCAGCAGCTCGCCAGAACAGGGGGGTAATGAAAAACTGTTTTTT
d_call: .; clone_size: .; j_call: TRBJ2-1; v_call: TRBV4-3; cdr3_aa: CASSRTAAGTYNEQFF; cdr3_nt: TGCGCCAGCAGTCGGACTGCCGCGGGGACCTACAATGAGCAGTTCTTC
d_call: .; clone_size: once; j_call: TRBJ1-4; v_call: TRBV19; cdr3_aa: CASSLTVTRSRTTNEKLFF; cdr3_nt: TGTGCCAGTAGCCTAACCGTCACTCGATCGAGAACAACTAATGAAAAACTGTTTTTT
d_call: TRBD2; clone_size: .; j_call: TRBJ2-5; v_call: TRBV2; cdr3_aa: CASTMTSGRQETQYF; cdr3_nt: TGTGCCAGTACGATGACTAGCGGGAGGCAAGAGACCCAGTACTTC
d_call: TRBD1; clone_size: .; j_call: TRBJ1-2; v_call: TRBV11-2; cdr3_aa: CASSPDRVAGGYTF; cdr3_nt: TGTGCCAGCAGCCCGGACAGGGTGGCGGGAGGCTACACCTTC
d_call: .; clone_size: .; j_call: TRBJ2-1; v_call: TRBV18; cdr3_aa: CASSAYRDNEQFF; cdr3_nt: TGTGCCAGCTCAGCGTACAGGGACAATGAGCAGTTCTTC
d_call: .; clone_size: .; j_call: TRBJ1-3; v_call: TRBV7-2; cdr3_aa: CASSPRKSGNTIYF; cdr3_nt: TGTGCCAGCAGCCCCAGGAAAAGCGGAAACACCATATATTTT
d_call: .; clone_size: .; j_call: TRBJ1-2; v_call: TRBV9; cdr3_aa: CASSSDPEGYGYTF; cdr3_nt: TGTGCCAGCAGCTCGGACCCCGAGGGCTATGGCTACACCTTC
d_call: TRBD1; clone_size: .; j_call: TRBJ2-1; v_call: TRBV19; cdr3_aa: CASSIPAGTGGIEQFF; cdr3_nt: TGTGCCAGTAGTATCCCCGCCGGGACAGGGGGCATTGAGCAGTTCTTC
d_call: TRBD2; clone_size: .; j_call: TRBJ2-3; v_call: TRBV25-1; cdr3_aa: CASSAGGLGTQYF; cdr3_nt: TGTGCCAGTTCAGCGGGGGGGCTGGGTACGCAGTATTTT
d_call: TRBD1; clone_size: .; j_call: TRBJ1-2; v_call: TRBV19; cdr3_aa: CASSPTGRTGGYTF; cdr3_nt: TGTGCCAGTAGCCCGACAGGGAGGACGGGCGGCTACACCTTC
d_call: .; clone_size: .; j_call: TRBJ2-7; v_call: TRBV18; cdr3_aa: CASSPGNNYEQYF; cdr3_nt: TGTGCCAGCTCACCAGGCAACAACTACGAGCAGTACTTC
d_call: TRBD1; clone_size: .; j_call: TRBJ1-2; v_call: TRBV7-2; cdr3_aa: CASSVTGTYGYTF; cdr3_nt: TGTGCCAGCAGCGTGACAGGGACCTATGGCTACACCTTC
d_call: .; clone_size: .; j_call: TRBJ2-3; v_call: TRBV29-1; cdr3_aa: CSVGGQRETSTDTQYF; cdr3_nt: TGCAGCGTTGGAGGACAGCGCGAAACTAGCACAGATACGCAGTATTTT
d_call: .; clone_size: .; j_call: TRBJ2-3; v_call: TRBV5-1; cdr3_aa: CASSYGPESGHTDTQYF; cdr3_nt: TGCGCCAGCAGCTACGGCCCCGAGAGCGGGCATACAGATACGCAGTATTTT
d_call: .; clone_size: .; j_call: TRBJ1-1; v_call: TRBV5-6; cdr3_aa: CASSVGQQNTEAFF; cdr3_nt: TGTGCCAGCAGCGTTGGACAGCAGAACACTGAAGCTTTCTTT
d_call: TRBD1; clone_size: .; j_call: TRBJ2-2; v_call: TRBV18; cdr3_aa: CASSGQGGITGELFF; cdr3_nt: TGTGCCAGCTCTGGACAGGGGGGAATCACCGGGGAGCTGTTTTTT